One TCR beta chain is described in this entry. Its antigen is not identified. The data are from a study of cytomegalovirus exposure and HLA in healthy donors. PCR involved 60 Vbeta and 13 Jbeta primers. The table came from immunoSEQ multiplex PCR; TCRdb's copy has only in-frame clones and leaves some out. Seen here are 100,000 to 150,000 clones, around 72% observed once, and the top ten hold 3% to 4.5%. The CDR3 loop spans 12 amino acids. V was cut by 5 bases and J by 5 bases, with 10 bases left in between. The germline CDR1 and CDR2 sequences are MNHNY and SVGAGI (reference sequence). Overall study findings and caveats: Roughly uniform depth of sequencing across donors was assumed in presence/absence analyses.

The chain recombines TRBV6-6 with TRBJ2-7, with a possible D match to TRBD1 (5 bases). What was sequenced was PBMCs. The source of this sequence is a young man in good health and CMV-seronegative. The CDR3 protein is CASSPPTDEQYF. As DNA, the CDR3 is TGTGCCAGCAGTCCCCCGACAGACGAGCAGTACTTC.